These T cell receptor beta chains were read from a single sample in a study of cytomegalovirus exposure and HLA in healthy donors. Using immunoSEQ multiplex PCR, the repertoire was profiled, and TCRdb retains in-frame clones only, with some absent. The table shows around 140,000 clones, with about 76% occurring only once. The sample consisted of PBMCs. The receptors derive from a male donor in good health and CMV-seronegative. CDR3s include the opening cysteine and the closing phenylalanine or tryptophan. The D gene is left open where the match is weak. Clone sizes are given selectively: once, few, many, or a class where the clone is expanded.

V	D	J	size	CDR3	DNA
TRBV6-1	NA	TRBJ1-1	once	CASSPPDRMNTEAFF	TGTGCCAGCAGTCCTCCTGACAGGATGAACACTGAAGCTTTCTTT
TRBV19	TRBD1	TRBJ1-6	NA	CASSIMTGGWSPLHF	TGTGCCAGTAGTATTATGACAGGGGGCTGGTCACCCCTCCACTTT
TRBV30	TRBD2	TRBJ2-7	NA	CAWTLPPRLARTYEQYF	TGTGCCTGGACCCTCCCCCCTCGACTAGCGAGGACCTACGAGCAGTACTTC
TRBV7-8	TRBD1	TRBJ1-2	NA	CASSLALIGTVGNGYTF	TGTGCCAGCAGCTTAGCGCTGATTGGGACAGTGGGAAATGGCTACACCTTC
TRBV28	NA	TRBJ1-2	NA	CASSLGGTYGYTF	TGTGCCAGCAGTTTAGGGGGGACGTATGGCTACACCTTC
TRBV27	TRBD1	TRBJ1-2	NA	CASSWGTGQGYTF	TGTGCCAGCAGCTGGGGGACAGGCCAAGGCTACACCTTC
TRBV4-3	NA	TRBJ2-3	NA	CASSQSAGRGLTDTQYF	TGCGCCAGCAGCCAATCCGCGGGGCGGGGGCTCACAGATACGCAGTATTTT
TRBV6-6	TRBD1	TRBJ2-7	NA	CASSLGQGARYEQYF	TGTGCCAGCAGCCTCGGACAGGGGGCGCGGTACGAGCAGTACTTC
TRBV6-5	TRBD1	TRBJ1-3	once	CASSSQGGNTIYF	TGTGCCAGCAGTTCACAGGGGGGAAACACCATATATTTT
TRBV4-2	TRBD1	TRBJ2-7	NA	CASARDRGHEQYF	TGTGCCAGCGCCCGGGACAGGGGTCACGAGCAGTACTTC
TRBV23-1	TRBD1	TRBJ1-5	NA	CASSQSPSTGTIRGIDQPQHF	TGCGCCAGCAGTCAATCCCCCTCGACAGGGACCATAAGGGGGATAGATCAGCCCCAGCATTTT
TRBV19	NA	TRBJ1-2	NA	CASSMEGRIYGYTF	TGTGCCAGTAGTATGGAGGGACGGATCTATGGCTACACCTTC
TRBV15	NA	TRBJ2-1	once	CATSRVDRSSYNEQFF	TGTGCCACCAGCAGAGTCGACAGGAGCTCCTACAATGAGCAGTTCTTC
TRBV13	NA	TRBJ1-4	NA	CASSPFGSEKLFF	TGTGCCAGCAGCCCCTTTGGTAGCGAAAAACTGTTTTTT
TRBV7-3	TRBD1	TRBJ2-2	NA	CASSATGFIHGELFF	TGTGCCAGCAGCGCGACAGGGTTCATCCACGGGGAGCTGTTTTTT
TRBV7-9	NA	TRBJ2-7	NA	CSSSLQRAEGQYF	TGTTCCAGCAGCTTACAGCGGGCCGAGGGGCAGTACTTC
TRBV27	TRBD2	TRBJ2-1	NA	CASSSMGLAAYNEQFF	TGTGCCAGCAGTTCAATGGGGCTAGCGGCTTACAATGAGCAGTTCTTC
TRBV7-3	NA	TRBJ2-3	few	CASSLLLADTQYF	TGTGCCAGCAGCTTACTACTGGCAGATACGCAGTATTTT
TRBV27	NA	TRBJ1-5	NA	CASSYRVHQPQHF	TGTGCCAGCAGTTACAGGGTTCATCAGCCCCAGCATTTT
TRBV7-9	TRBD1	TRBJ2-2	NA	CASSPPTGGGGELFF	TGTGCCAGCAGCCCACCGACAGGGGGCGGCGGGGAGCTGTTTTTT
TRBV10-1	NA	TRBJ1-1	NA	CASSEPRRDNTEAFF	TGCGCCAGCAGTGAGCCACGACGGGATAACACTGAAGCTTTCTTT
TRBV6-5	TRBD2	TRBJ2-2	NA	CASTPRGGTGELFF	TGTGCCAGCACCCCTCGCGGGGGGACCGGGGAGCTGTTTTTT
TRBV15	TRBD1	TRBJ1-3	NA	CATSRHRGLSGNTIYF	TGTGCCACCAGCAGACACAGGGGGCTCTCTGGAAACACCATATATTTT
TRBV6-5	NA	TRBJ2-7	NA	CASSSPGLSGSYEQYF	TGTGCCAGCAGTTCACCTGGACTTTCCGGATCCTACGAGCAGTACTTC
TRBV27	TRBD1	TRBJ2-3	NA	CASSRQGRTDTQYF	TGTGCCAGCAGTCGACAGGGGCGCACAGATACGCAGTATTTT
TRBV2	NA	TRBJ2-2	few	CASSEIPSNTGELFF	TGTGCCAGCAGTGAAATTCCCTCGAACACCGGGGAGCTGTTTTTT
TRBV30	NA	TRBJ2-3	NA	CAWTSLSPSTDTQYF	TGTGCCTGGACTAGCCTTTCCCCTAGCACAGATACGCAGTATTTT
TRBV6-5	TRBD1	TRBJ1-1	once	CASSTGTGVGGAFF	TGTGCCAGCAGTACCGGGACAGGGGTCGGCGGAGCTTTCTTT
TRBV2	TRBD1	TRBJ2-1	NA	CASSLTGTGVDEQFF	TGTGCCAGCTCTCTCACCGGGACAGGAGTTGATGAGCAGTTCTTC
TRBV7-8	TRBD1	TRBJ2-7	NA	CASSLPQRTGGQTYEQYF	TGTGCCAGCAGCTTACCCCAAAGAACAGGGGGTCAAACCTACGAGCAGTACTTC
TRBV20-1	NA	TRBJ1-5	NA	CSAGPEPQHF	TGCAGTGCTGGCCCAGAGCCCCAGCATTTT
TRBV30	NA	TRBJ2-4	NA	CAWSGGRGGDIQYF	TGTGCCTGGAGTGGGGGCAGGGGTGGGGACATTCAGTACTTC
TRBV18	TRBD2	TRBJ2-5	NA	CASSPSGSYQETQYF	TGTGCCAGCTCCCCTAGCGGATCGTACCAAGAGACCCAGTACTTC
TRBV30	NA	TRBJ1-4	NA	CAWSVLGVGEKLFF	TGTGCCTGGAGTGTACTCGGGGTAGGGGAAAAACTGTTTTTT
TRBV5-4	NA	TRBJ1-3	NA	CASSSGVDGNTIYF	TGTGCCAGCAGCTCAGGGGTTGACGGAAACACCATATATTTT
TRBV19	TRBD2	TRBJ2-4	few	CASSMGRGGQNIQYF	TGTGCCAGTAGTATGGGGCGGGGGGGCCAAAACATTCAGTACTTC
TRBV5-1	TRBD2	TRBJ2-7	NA	CASSKPGLAGEGYEQYF	TGCGCCAGCAGCAAACCGGGACTAGCGGGAGAGGGGTACGAGCAGTACTTC
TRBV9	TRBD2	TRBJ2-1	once	CASSAKTSGTSSYNEQFF	TGTGCCAGCAGCGCGAAGACTAGCGGGACTAGCTCCTACAATGAGCAGTTCTTC
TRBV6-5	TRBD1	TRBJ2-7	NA	CASSQTGYEQYF	TGTGCCAGCAGCCAGACAGGGTACGAGCAGTACTTC
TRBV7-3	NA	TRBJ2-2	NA	CASSRPVDSRTNTGELFF	TGTGCCAGCAGCCGCCCAGTTGACAGCCGTACGAACACCGGGGAGCTGTTTTTT
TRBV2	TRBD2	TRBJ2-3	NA	CASTGLATSDTQYF	TGTGCCAGCACGGGACTAGCAACGTCAGATACGCAGTATTTT
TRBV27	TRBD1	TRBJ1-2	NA	CASSLSRGPLSF	TGTGCCAGCAGTTTATCCAGGGGGCCTTTAAGCTTC
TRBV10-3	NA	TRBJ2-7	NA	CAGTLYYEQYF	TGTGCCGGGACTCTATATTACGAGCAGTACTTC
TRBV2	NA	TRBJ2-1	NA	CASSELIAELYNEQFF	TGTGCCAGCAGTGAATTGATAGCGGAGCTATACAATGAGCAGTTCTTC
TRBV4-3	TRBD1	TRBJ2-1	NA	CASSHGGQGRRQNEQFF	TGCGCCAGCAGCCACGGGGGACAGGGGAGGCGACAAAATGAGCAGTTCTTC
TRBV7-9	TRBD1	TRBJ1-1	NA	CSSSLFFSDRGLNEAFF	TGTTCCAGCAGCTTATTTTTTTCGGACAGGGGGCTGAATGAAGCTTTCTTT
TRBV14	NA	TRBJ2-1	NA	CASSQDWWRGAYNEQFF	TGTGCCAGCAGCCAAGACTGGTGGCGGGGAGCCTACAATGAGCAGTTCTTC
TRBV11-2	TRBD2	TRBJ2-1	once	CASSSRRTSASNEQFF	TGTGCCAGCAGCAGTAGGAGGACTAGCGCATCTAATGAGCAGTTCTTC
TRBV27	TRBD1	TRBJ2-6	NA	CASSWTGRLSGANVLTF	TGTGCCAGCAGTTGGACAGGTAGGCTCTCTGGGGCCAACGTCCTGACTTTC
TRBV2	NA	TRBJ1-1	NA	CASSEFAERGTEAFF	TGTGCCAGCAGTGAATTTGCGGAGAGGGGGACTGAAGCTTTCTTT
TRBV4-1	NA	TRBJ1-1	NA	CASSQPLGQSNTEAFF	TGCGCCAGCAGCCAGCCACTCGGACAGTCGAACACTGAAGCTTTCTTT
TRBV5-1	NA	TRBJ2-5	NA	CASSSAGLEETQYF	TGCGCCAGCAGCTCGGCAGGGCTAGAAGAGACCCAGTACTTC
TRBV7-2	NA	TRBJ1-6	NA	CASSPYNSPLHF	TGTGCCAGCAGCCCATATAATTCACCCCTCCACTTT